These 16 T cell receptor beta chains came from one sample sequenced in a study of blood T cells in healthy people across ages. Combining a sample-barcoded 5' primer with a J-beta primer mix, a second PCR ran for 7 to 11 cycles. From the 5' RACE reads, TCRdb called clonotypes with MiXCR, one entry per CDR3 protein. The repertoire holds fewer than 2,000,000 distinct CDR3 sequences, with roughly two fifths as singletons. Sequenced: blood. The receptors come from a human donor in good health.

The CDR3 coding sequence is TGTGCCAGCAGCCCAAGGGGCATGGTCGGCACAGATACGCAGTATTTT. This sequence encodes CASSPRGMVGTDTQYF. V usage is TRBV7-8 and J usage is TRBJ2-3; D possibly corresponds to TRBD1 (5 bases). The CDR3 has 16 residues. Looked up from germline, CDR1 is SGHVS and CDR2 is FQNEAQ. The V and J ends lost 5 bases and 1 base respectively, with 16 bases between them.

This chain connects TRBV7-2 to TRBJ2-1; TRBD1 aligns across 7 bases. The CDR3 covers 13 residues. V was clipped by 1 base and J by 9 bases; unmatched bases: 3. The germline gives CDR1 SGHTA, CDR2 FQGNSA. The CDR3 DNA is TGTGCCAGCAGCTTAGAGACAGGGTTTGAGCAGTTCTTC. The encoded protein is CASSLETGFEQFF.

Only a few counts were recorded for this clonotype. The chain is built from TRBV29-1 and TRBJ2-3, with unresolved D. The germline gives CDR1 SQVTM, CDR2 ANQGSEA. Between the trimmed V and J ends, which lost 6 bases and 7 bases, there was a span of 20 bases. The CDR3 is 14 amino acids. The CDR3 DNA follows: TGCAGCGTCAAAGGGCGTCAGAACAAAAATACGCAGTATTTT. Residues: CSVKGRQNKNTQYF.

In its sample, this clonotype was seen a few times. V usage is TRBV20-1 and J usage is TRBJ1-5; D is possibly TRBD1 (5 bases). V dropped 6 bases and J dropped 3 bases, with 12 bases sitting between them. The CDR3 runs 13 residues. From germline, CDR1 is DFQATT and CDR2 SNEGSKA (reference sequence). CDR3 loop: CSAVRGANQPQHF. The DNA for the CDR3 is TGCAGTGCCGTCCGTGGGGCCAATCAGCCCCAGCATTTT.

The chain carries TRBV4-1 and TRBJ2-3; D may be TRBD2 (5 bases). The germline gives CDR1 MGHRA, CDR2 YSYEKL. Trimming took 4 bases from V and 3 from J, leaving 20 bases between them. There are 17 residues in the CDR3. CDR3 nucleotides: TGCGCCAGCAGCCGACCACTAGTGGGGTTTGAGACAGATACGCAGTATTTT. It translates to CASSRPLVGFETDTQYF.

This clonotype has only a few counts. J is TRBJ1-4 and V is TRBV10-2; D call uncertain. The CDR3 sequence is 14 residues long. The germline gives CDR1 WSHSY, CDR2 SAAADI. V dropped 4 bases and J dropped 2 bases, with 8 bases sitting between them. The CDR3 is CASSAVVTNEKLFF. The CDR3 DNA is TGCGCCAGCAGTGCCGTCGTGACTAATGAAAAACTGTTTTTT.

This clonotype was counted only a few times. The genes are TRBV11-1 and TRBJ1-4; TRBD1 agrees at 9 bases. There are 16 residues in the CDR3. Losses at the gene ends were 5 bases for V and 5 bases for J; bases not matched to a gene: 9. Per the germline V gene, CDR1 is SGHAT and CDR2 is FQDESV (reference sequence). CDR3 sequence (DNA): TGTGCCAGCAGCCAGCCCACCGGGACAGGGAATGAAAAACTGTTTTTT. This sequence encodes CASSQPTGTGNEKLFF.

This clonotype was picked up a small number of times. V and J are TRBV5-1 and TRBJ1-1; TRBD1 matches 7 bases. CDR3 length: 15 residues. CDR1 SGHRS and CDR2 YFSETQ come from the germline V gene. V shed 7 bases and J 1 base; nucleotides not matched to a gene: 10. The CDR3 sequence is CASFNRQGKNTEAFF. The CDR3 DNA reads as TGCGCCAGCTTCAACCGACAGGGCAAGAACACTGAAGCTTTCTTT.

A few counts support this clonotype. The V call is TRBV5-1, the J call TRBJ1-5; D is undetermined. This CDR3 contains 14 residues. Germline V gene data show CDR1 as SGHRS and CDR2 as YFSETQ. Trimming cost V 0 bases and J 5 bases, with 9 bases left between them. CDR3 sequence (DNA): TGCGCCAGCAGCTTGGTCTCAACTGATCAGCCCCAGCATTTT. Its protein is CASSLVSTDQPQHF.

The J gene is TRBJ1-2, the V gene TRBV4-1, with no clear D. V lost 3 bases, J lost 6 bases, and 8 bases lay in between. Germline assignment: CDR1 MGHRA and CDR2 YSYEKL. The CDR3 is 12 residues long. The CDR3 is CASSHNGDGYTF. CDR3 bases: TGCGCCAGCAGCCATAACGGCGATGGCTACACCTTC.

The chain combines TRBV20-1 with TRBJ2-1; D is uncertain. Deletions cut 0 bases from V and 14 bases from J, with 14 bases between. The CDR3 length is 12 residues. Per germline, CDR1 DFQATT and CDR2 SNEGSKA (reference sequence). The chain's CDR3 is CSARDREVLEFF. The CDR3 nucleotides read TGCAGTGCTAGAGATAGAGAGGTTTTAGAGTTCTTC.

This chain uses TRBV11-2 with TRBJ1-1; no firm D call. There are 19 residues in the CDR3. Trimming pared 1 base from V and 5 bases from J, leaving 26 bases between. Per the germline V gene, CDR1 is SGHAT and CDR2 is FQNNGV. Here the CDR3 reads CASSLVIKANKERGTEAFF. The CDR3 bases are TGTGCCAGCAGCTTAGTAATTAAGGCAAATAAGGAAAGAGGGACTGAAGCTTTCTTT.

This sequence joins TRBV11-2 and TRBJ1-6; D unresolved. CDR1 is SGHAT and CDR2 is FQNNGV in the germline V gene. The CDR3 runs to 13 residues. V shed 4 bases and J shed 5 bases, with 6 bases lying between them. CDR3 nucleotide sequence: TGTGCCAGCAGCTCGGACCATAATTCACCCCTCCACTTT. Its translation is CASSSDHNSPLHF.

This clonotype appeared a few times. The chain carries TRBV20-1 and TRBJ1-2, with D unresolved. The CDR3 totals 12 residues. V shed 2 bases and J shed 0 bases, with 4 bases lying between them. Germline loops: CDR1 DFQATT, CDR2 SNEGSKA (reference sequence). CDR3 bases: TGCAGTGCTAGACCTCCTAACTATGGCTACACCTTC. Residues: CSARPPNYGYTF.

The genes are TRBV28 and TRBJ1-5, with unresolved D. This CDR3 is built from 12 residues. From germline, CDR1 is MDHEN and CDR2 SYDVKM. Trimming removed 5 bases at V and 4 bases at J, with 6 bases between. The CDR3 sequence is CASSIYNQPQHF. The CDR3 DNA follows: TGTGCCAGCAGTATCTATAATCAGCCCCAGCATTTT.

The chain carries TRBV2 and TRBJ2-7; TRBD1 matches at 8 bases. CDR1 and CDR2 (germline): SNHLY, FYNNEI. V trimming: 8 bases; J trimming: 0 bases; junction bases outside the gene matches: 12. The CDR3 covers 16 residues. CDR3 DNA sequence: TGTGCCAGCCGAGACGTCGTGGACAGGGTCTCCTACGAGCAGTACTTC. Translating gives CASRDVVDRVSYEQYF.